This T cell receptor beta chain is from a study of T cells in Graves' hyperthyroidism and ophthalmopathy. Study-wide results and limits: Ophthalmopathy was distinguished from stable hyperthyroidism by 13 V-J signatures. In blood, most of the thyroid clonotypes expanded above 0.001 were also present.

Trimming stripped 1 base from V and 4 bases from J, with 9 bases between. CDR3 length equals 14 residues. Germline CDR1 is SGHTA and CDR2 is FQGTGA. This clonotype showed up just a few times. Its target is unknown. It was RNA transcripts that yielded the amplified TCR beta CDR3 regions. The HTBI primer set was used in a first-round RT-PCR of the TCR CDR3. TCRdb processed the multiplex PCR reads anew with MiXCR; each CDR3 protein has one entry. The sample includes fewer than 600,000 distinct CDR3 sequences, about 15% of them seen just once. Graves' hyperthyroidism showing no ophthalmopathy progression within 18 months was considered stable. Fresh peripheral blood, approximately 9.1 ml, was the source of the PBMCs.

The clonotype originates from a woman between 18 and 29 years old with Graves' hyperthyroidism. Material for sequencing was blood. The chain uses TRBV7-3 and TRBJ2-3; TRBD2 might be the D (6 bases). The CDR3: CASSLNGGADTQYF. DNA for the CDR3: TGTGCCAGCAGCTTAAACGGAGGGGCAGATACGCAGTATTTT.